Below, 7 T cell receptor beta chains from the same sample are listed, as sequenced in a study of CD8 T cells in ankylosing spondylitis. TCRdb re-derived calls from the 5' RACE reads in MiXCR, one entry per CDR3 protein. The table records tens of thousands of distinct CDR3 sequences, roughly 9.6% of them present only once. Sequencing was carried out using blood, either unsorted or a sorted T cell fraction (not recorded which). Source of these receptors: a male donor with ankylosing spondylitis or in good health (not recorded which).

This clonotype was picked up many times. The chain is built from TRBV5-1 and TRBJ2-3, with TRBD2 identical over 8 bases. With 4 bases clipped from V and 6 bases from J, the junction kept 13 bases outside the gene matches. The germline V gene has CDR1 SGHRS and CDR2 YFSETQ. CDR3 length: 16 residues. CDR3 DNA sequence: TGCGCCAGCAGCCCCAACCTACTAGCGGTAGGGGATACGCAGTATTTT. Its translation is CASSPNLLAVGDTQYF.

V usage is TRBV7-6 and J usage is TRBJ1-1; D remains ambiguous. The V gene lost 5 bases and the J gene lost 1 base, with 14 bases spanning the gap. Germline V gene data show CDR1 as SGHVS and CDR2 as FNYEAQ. The CDR3 has 15 amino acids. This CDR3 reads CASSPDGPGNTEAFF. CDR3 bases: TGTGCCAGCAGCCCCGACGGTCCGGGGAACACTGAAGCTTTCTTT. Full variable domain (remainder filled in from reference TRBV7-6 and TRBJ1-1): GAGVSQSPRYKVTKRGQDVALRCDPISGHVSLYWYRQALGQGPEFLTYFNYEAQQDKSGLPNDRFSAERPEGSISTLTIQRTEQRDSAMYRCASSPDGPGNTEAFFGQGTRLTVV.

This clonotype was recorded many times. The chain joins TRBV20-1 to TRBJ1-1; D gene ambiguous. The CDR3 totals 12 residues. Germline V lookup: CDR1 DFQATT, CDR2 SNEGSKA (reference sequence). V lost 4 bases and J lost 1, with 7 bases in between. CDR3 bases: TGCAGTGCTATTGCAGAGAACACTGAAGCTTTCTTT. Its protein product is CSAIAENTEAFF.

Ten or more counts support this clonotype. The chain is built from TRBV12-3 or TRBV12-4 and TRBJ2-7; D gene unclear. V was cut by 6 bases and J by 4 bases, with 10 bases left in between. This CDR3 has 12 amino acids. CDR3 nucleotide sequence: TGTGCCAGCAGCCGTGCAGTTTACGAGCAGTACTTC. This sequence encodes CASSRAVYEQYF.

This clonotype was picked up many times. The gene calls are TRBV18 and TRBJ2-5; 8 nucleotides match TRBD1. Germline V CDR1 and CDR2: KGHSH, LQKENI. The V gene end was trimmed by 3 bases and the J gene end by 2 bases; junction bases not matched to a gene: 2. The CDR3 sequence is 14 residues long. The CDR3 here is CASSPTGVQETQYF. The CDR3 DNA is TGTGCCAGCTCACCGACAGGGGTTCAAGAGACCCAGTACTTC.

The J gene is TRBJ1-2, the V gene TRBV12-3 or TRBV12-4; TRBD1 matches at 7 bases. The CDR3 has 16 residues. The V gene end was trimmed by 1 base and the J gene end by 5 bases; junction bases not matched to a gene: 10. The CDR3 nucleotides read TGTGCCAGCAGTTTAGGAGGGACAGTTGGGGAATATGGCTACACCTTC. Residues: CASSLGGTVGEYGYTF.

This clonotype came up many times. The rearrangement links TRBV27 to TRBJ2-1, with 12 positions matching TRBD1. The CDR3 runs 15 residues. CDR1 and CDR2 from the germline V gene are MNHEY and SMNVEV (reference sequence). Losses at the gene ends were 6 bases for V and 8 bases for J; bases not matched to a gene: 8. The DNA of the CDR3 is TGTGCCAGCAGCCGAAAGGGACAGGGGGCTTATGAGCAGTTCTTC. It yields the protein CASSRKGQGAYEQFF.